This record concerns one TCR beta chain sequence. The data were taken from a study of blood T cell repertoires in COVID-19. Background on the study: Spain, Italy and the United States supplied samples that represented acute and convalescent COVID-19. PBMCs, B-cell-depleted T cells, or T cells were the source of the cDNA or gDNA that made up the material.

In the original processing: Quantification of nucleated cells was approximated via reference gene primer amplification. Data came from immunoSEQ multiplex PCR; TCRdb stores just in-frame clones and leaves some out. V and J calls and clone size are given by that table; D and trimming were obtained from the DNA. The data contain some 670,000 clones, about nine tenths of them singletons. The V gene lost 2 bases and the J gene lost 2 bases, with 18 bases spanning the gap. There are 16 residues in the CDR3. Germline V CDR1 and CDR2: GTSNPN, SVGIG (reference sequence). The source material was peripheral blood. The chain links TRBV30 to TRBJ1-1, with D possibly being TRBD1 (5 bases). The TCR sequence derives from a woman between 18 and 29 years old with acute or convalescent COVID-19. The CDR3 is CAWSHAPRVGNTEAFF. In DNA, the CDR3 is TGTGCCTGGAGTCACGCCCCCAGGGTAGGTAACACTGAAGCTTTCTTT.